The present T cell receptor beta chain was sequenced within a study of cytomegalovirus exposure and HLA in healthy donors (dated by TCRdb to 2017 to 2019). Regarding the study in general: In an earlier analysis of roughly 500 of the donors, under 300 Gb of sequence data and just under 120 million unique TCR beta sequences from about 179 million T cells were reported. HLA typing included class I and class II loci at four-digit resolution. The aim of the study was to test whether cataloging public T cell receptors could identify signatures of past pathogen exposure. Among 398 genotyped donors of the cohort, an average of approximately 250,000 unique TCR beta nucleotide sequences were sequenced per donor, 15% to 20% of them non-productive. The genetic ancestry cluster associated with self-reported Caucasian donors included over 80% of the roughly 390 genotyped donors. Genome-wide SNP genotypes for about 65% of the 666 donors were used in a later genetic analysis, which treated that subset as a discovery cohort. Using immunosequencing, the study profiled T cell repertoires from fewer than 700 subjects and related those repertoires to cytomegalovirus serostatus. A later analysis re-analyzed previously published TCR beta repertoires from 660 or so donors and added high-resolution HLA genotyping to study TCR occurrence patterns. The number of donors typed differed by locus, with about 620-630 for A, B, C, DRB1 and DQB1, roughly 550 for DQA1, some 570 for DPA1, and roughly 450 for DPB1. Rather than drawing on any new phenotypic data, the later analysis identified candidate immune exposures from TCR beta sequences and the way those sequences occurred across donors. Donor age, sex, ethnicity and CMV serostatus were compiled together with the repertoire data. Besides the first cohort of 666 subjects, a separate validation cohort made up of about 120 different subjects was used. Roughly five DR-DQ haplotypes were treated as single units for association and clustering because of strong linkage in the cohort. All discovery cohort repertoires had been generated using a single sequencing platform. To predict cytomegalovirus infection status, the study brought together high-throughput TCR immunosequencing, statistical association of individual TCRs with disease status, and machine learning. Approximately 310 gigabases of sequencing data and 70 million to 100 million unique TCR sequences were included in an early release covering about 600 HLA-typed donors. To decide whether each TCR beta V gene segment behaved as functional or pseudogenic, an earlier analysis of some 600 of the donors relied on high-throughput TCR beta sequencing. The paper's findings and limits, for the study overall: An earlier analysis of around 600 of the donors showed that most TCR beta V segments appeared in productive rearrangements either about 87% or about 30% of the time, which broadly matched IMGT annotations. Correlated functional status among segregating V segments might be attributable to linkage disequilibrium, but an unknown experimental factor could not be ruled out. A later genetic analysis associated a missense DCLRE1C variant with V-gene and J-gene trimming of TCR beta chains, and an independent cohort replicated the association. According to a later analysis, parvovirus B19, influenza, CMV and Epstein-Barr virus appeared linked to several top co-occurrence clusters. In a later genetic analysis, fewer N-insertions in productive TCRs were reported among donors in an Asian-associated ancestry cluster than the approximately 710-donor mean. While some public TCRs were present in many individuals, most TCR sequences turned up only very rarely across donors. Assigning TCR associations to individual alleles was difficult when HLA alleles, especially DR and DQ, strongly co-occurred. The authors suggested that the approach could potentially be extended to other disease states and immunological phenotypes. Because the 87-base-pair reads could not distinguish some IMGT-functional V segments, including TRBV6-2 and TRBV6-3, those segments were excluded. A further reported finding was that TCR beta sequences accurately predicted the HLA-A and HLA-B alleles for most subjects in the first cohort. In the study, some 160 TCR beta chains were listed as associated with cytomegalovirus. A few of the identified cytomegalovirus-associated TCR beta chains were confirmed in vitro to be specific for cytomegalovirus antigens. For the cohort, immune exposure information was limited to CMV serostatus. The classifier was reported to diagnose cytomegalovirus status with high specificity and sensitivity in both the original cohort and the validation cohort. The presence/absence analyses assumed that sequencing depth was roughly uniform across donors, and that assumption may not be true. HLA typing was unavailable for some donors at each locus, so association tests used only the typed subset. In this cohort, only TCR beta chains were sequenced, and detectable features were limited by the absence of alpha or paired-chain data. A later analysis found that HLA-associated TCR beta chains were more clonally expanded and had lower generation probabilities than equally common non-associated chains. In a later analysis, most CMV-associated TCR beta chains were found to appear HLA-restricted, with HLA associations seemingly driven largely by CMV exposure. In a later analysis, the rate of TCR association differed among HLA loci, with DRB1 alleles having the most associated TCRs and HLA-C alleles having the fewest. A cluster of highly shared sequence variants was judged likely to represent a technical artifact of the sequencing pipeline. Because counts were too low, approximately 18 rarely observed V segments, including chromosome 9 orphons, were excluded from the earlier analysis of about 500 of the donors. Specific HLA alleles were associated with over 15,000 TCR beta sequences at a false discovery rate of 0.05 in a later analysis.

Libraries were built with the immunoSEQ multiplex PCR assay. For the multiplex PCR, a mixture combining 60 forward primers for TCR Vbeta segments and 13 reverse primers for TCR Jbeta segments was used. The CDR3 region of rearranged TCR beta genes was amplified from genomic DNA by a multiplex PCR assay. The Illumina HiSeq System was used to sequence the amplified TCR beta libraries as 87-base-pair reads. For the original study's pipeline: In a later analysis, 77 million or so unique TCR beta chains were counted across the 666 repertoires, and around 10 million of these chains were shared by at least two donors. A nearest-neighbor algorithm error-corrected the raw reads and collapsed the reads into unique sequences, merging closely related sequences to remove PCR and sequencing errors. CDR3 sequences were aligned to IMGT reference sequences to assign V, D and J gene segments. For a sequence to be retained, at least a six-nucleotide match to both a V gene segment and a J gene segment was required. Rearrangements were classified as productive when the CDR3 lacked stop codons and remained in frame with V and J, and all other rearrangements were classified as non-productive. Following IMGT convention, CDR3 was defined as the stretch from the second conserved V-encoded cysteine up to the conserved J-encoded phenylalanine. In an earlier analysis of more than 550 of the donors, sequences lacking an unambiguous match to a single V gene segment were excluded. An earlier analysis of some 610 of the donors called V segments functional above 56.7% productive rearrangements and segregating when the between-donor standard deviation exceeded 5%. A statistical classification framework was built to diagnose cytomegalovirus status from the catalog of TCR beta chain sequences. In a later analysis, V and J genes were assigned by comparing TCR nucleotide sequences against IMGT/GENE-DB human TR gene sequences. Using the TCRdist pipeline, a later analysis assigned CDR3 sequences along with most-parsimonious VDJ recombination scenarios. A later analysis defined each TCR beta chain by its CDR3 amino acid sequence plus V-gene family, and excluded reads lacking a unique V-gene family. To address suspected cross-contamination and a sequencing artifact, a later analysis removed approximately 590 highly shared, low-generation-probability nucleotide sequences. For each public chain, a later analysis derived a clonal expansion index from normalized ranks of inferred template counts within each repertoire. Generation probabilities in a later analysis came from a VDJ recombination model fitted to out-of-frame rearrangements, and those results were checked against IGoR. In a later analysis, hypergeometric tests were used to score TCR-TCR, TCR-HLA and TCR-CMV co-occurrence, with a repertoire-size bias correction applied to TCR pairs. A later analysis estimated false discovery rates by permuting HLA or CMV assignments 20 times. A later analysis grouped co-occurring TCRs with DBSCAN, adding TCRdist sequence similarity when clustering within HLA-allele-positive subsets. Repertoires with fewer than 30,000 or more than 120,000 public chains, plus five repertoires with anomalous nucleotide sharing, were excluded from co-occurrence clustering. TCRdb took over this immuneACCESS table, retaining in-frame rearrangements with V and J assigned. Such tables are incomplete; in checked studies, under half of the missing clones stem from an unresolved V gene, and the remainder is unexplained. D and trimming were read from the DNA, whereas the V and J calls and clone size are those reported in that table. For this sample there are over 110,000 clones; 82% appear just once. In total, the top ten clones hold about 2.3% of the sample.

The cohort was made up of 666 healthy bone marrow donors. At the time of sampling, all cohort members were nominally healthy, though unrecorded immune exposures were likely present. The donor tested CMV seronegative, placing the donor among the roughly 400 seronegative members of the cohort. Every donor gave a peripheral blood sample, and the peripheral blood mononuclear cells from that sample were used for TCR beta sequencing. Genomic DNA was extracted from the blood cell samples with the Qiagen DNeasy Blood Extraction Kit. Only a few counts were recorded for this clone. Its antigen remains undetermined. No base qualities exist here, and no much larger clone lies one base off it. Via the germline V gene (reference sequence), CDR1 is GTSNPN and CDR2 SVGIG. Taken from cysteine to phenylalanine, the CDR3 has 11 residues. Only the CDR3 DNA is retained, 33 bases long and in frame from the first base. V drops 4 bases and J drops 6 bases, leaving 9 bases in between.

The sequence was collected from a male donor in good health and CMV-seronegative. Sequencing was carried out using PBMCs. The chain couples TRBV30 to TRBJ1-1, with a tentative D gene TRBD1 over 5 matching bases. The nucleotides are TGTGCCTGGAATACAGGAGCTGAAGCTTTCTTT. Its product reads: CAWNTGAEAFF.